Sequencing of this T cell receptor beta chain was carried out in a study of CD8 T cells in ankylosing spondylitis. The authors made TCR beta libraries by quantitative 5'-RACE with molecular barcodes. TCRdb itself ran the 5' RACE reads through MiXCR, one entry per CDR3 protein. The table includes about 200,000 distinct CDR3 sequences, over 10% detected once. The CDR3 spans 14 residues. The germline V gene has CDR1 GTSNPN and CDR2 SVGIG (reference sequence). V lost 4 bases to trimming and J lost 1 base; unmatched junction nucleotides: 6. This clonotype occurred a few times. This sequence joins TRBV30 and TRBJ2-7; 8 nucleotides match TRBD1. The sequencing input was blood, either unsorted or a sorted T cell fraction (not recorded which). This TCR was recovered from a male donor with ankylosing spondylitis or in good health (not recorded which). CDR3 in amino acids: CAWNPGQASYEQYF. For the CDR3, the DNA is TGTGCCTGGAATCCGGGACAGGCGTCCTACGAGCAGTACTTC.